This TCR beta chain was identified in a study of blood T cell repertoires in COVID-19. Authors' processing steps: The assay estimated nucleated cells by amplifying reference gene primers. Produced via immunoSEQ multiplex PCR; TCRdb's table is partial and in-frame only. That table gives V, J and clone size, and the DNA gave D and trimming. Of around 98,000 clones in the sample, approximately 80% were seen once. V was pared by 6 bases and J by 6 bases, with 16 bases between. From germline, CDR1 is SQVTM and CDR2 ANQGSEA. The CDR3 totals 13 residues. The V gene is TRBV29-1, the J gene TRBJ2-3; D uncertain. Material for sequencing was peripheral blood. The sequence derives from a man in his 70s with active or convalescent COVID-19. DNA for the CDR3: TGCAGCGTAGGAGCTGCTCTACTTGATACGCAGTATTTT. This gives the protein CSVGAALLDTQYF.